This T cell receptor (beta chain) came from a study of blood T cell repertoires in COVID-19. About the study: Material from acute and convalescent COVID-19 was sourced from the United States, Italy and Spain. From T cells, B-cell-depleted T cells, or PBMCs came the material, which was cDNA or gDNA.

Per the study methods: Reference gene primers were amplified, and this amplification served to estimate nucleated cell counts. Clones were sequenced by immunoSEQ multiplex PCR, and TCRdb holds only the in-frame ones, with some missing. V and J calls and clone size are those listed in that table; D and trimming were worked out from the DNA. The repertoire holds 230,000 or so clones, around 80% seen once, with roughly 8.6% in the top ten. The V gene's germline CDR1 is LNHDA and CDR2 SQIVND (reference sequence). This CDR3 region has 13 residues. V lost 6 bases, J lost 5 bases, and 5 bases stayed unmatched.

Material: peripheral blood. This TCR came from a man aged 35 to 55 with active or convalescent COVID-19. V and J are TRBV19 and TRBJ2-5; the match to TRBD2 covers 8 bases. CDR3 sequence: CASSRGGRETQYF. The CDR3, as DNA: TGTGCCAGTAGCCGGGGGGGCCGGGAGACCCAGTACTTC.